These T cell receptor beta chains were read from a single sample in a study of immune evolution from preneoplasia to lung adenocarcinoma. TCRdb's copy holds only in-frame clones and misses some; the assay was immunoSEQ multiplex PCR. Of 4,500 to 6,000 clones detected, roughly 81% appear once; the ten largest clones hold 11%. Specimen: FFPE adjacent normal lung tissue. These receptor sequences come from a donor at least 70 years old with lung adenocarcinoma. CDR3s include the opening cysteine and the closing phenylalanine or tryptophan. D genes are given only for firm matches. Size is omitted from some rows. Given values are once, few, many or a class for expanded clones.

CDR3 DNA: TGTGCCAGCAGCTTACTAGCGGGAGTAGGCGAGCAGTTCTTC; CDR3 protein: CASSLLAGVGEQFF; D gene: TRBD2; V gene: TRBV7-3; J gene: TRBJ2-1; clone size: NA
CDR3 DNA: TGTGCCAGCTCACCGGGACCGAACACTGAAGCTTTCTTT; CDR3 protein: CASSPGPNTEAFF; D gene: NA; V gene: TRBV18; J gene: TRBJ1-1; clone size: NA
CDR3 DNA: TGTGCCAGCAGGAGGCAGGGGGCAGGAGCTTTCTTT; CDR3 protein: CASRRQGAGAFF; D gene: TRBD1; V gene: TRBV6-5; J gene: TRBJ1-1; clone size: NA
CDR3 DNA: TGTGCCAGCTCACCCCAGGGGACAGGAGTCAACGAGCAGTACTTC; CDR3 protein: CASSPQGTGVNEQYF; D gene: TRBD1; V gene: TRBV18; J gene: TRBJ2-7; clone size: NA
CDR3 DNA: TGTGCCAGCCGGACGCTCGGGAGGGATGGCTACACCTTC; CDR3 protein: CASRTLGRDGYTF; D gene: NA; V gene: TRBV6-5; J gene: TRBJ1-2; clone size: NA
CDR3 DNA: TGCGCCAGCAGCCCTACTAGCGGAGCCCTTCAAGAGACCCAGTACTTC; CDR3 protein: CASSPTSGALQETQYF; D gene: TRBD2; V gene: TRBV5-1; J gene: TRBJ2-5; clone size: NA
CDR3 DNA: TGTGCCAGCAGCTTTACCAGGGGGGAGGCTTTCTTT; CDR3 protein: CASSFTRGEAFF; D gene: TRBD1; V gene: TRBV7-9; J gene: TRBJ1-1; clone size: few
CDR3 DNA: TGTGCCAGCAGCTTGGATCTGATGGAAACCAACTATGGCTACACCTTC; CDR3 protein: CASSLDLMETNYGYTF; D gene: NA; V gene: TRBV5-6; J gene: TRBJ1-2; clone size: NA
CDR3 DNA: TGCGCCAGCAGTGAGAGGTGGCGCCGCTACGAGCAGTACTTC; CDR3 protein: CASSERWRRYEQYF; D gene: NA; V gene: TRBV10-2; J gene: TRBJ2-7; clone size: NA
CDR3 DNA: TGTGCCAGCAGCGCAAGACAGAAGATGAACACTGAAGCTTTCTTT; CDR3 protein: CASSARQKMNTEAFF; D gene: NA; V gene: TRBV5-4; J gene: TRBJ1-1; clone size: few
CDR3 DNA: TGTGCCACCAGCCGGGGACGGGACAGGGGGAAGTCGGATACGCAGTATTTT; CDR3 protein: CATSRGRDRGKSDTQYF; D gene: TRBD1; V gene: TRBV15; J gene: TRBJ2-3; clone size: NA
CDR3 DNA: TGTGCCACCAGCAGAGATCGATTGAGGGAGCAGTACTTC; CDR3 protein: CATSRDRLREQYF; D gene: NA; V gene: TRBV15; J gene: TRBJ2-7; clone size: NA
CDR3 DNA: TGCGCCAGCAGTGCCGGGACAGGGGCGTTCACAGATACGCAGTATTTT; CDR3 protein: CASSAGTGAFTDTQYF; D gene: TRBD1; V gene: TRBV10-1; J gene: TRBJ2-3; clone size: NA
CDR3 DNA: TGTGCCAGCAGCTTAAGGCATTCAGGGGGAAGTGCAGATACGCAGTATTTT; CDR3 protein: CASSLRHSGGSADTQYF; D gene: TRBD1; V gene: TRBV7-3; J gene: TRBJ2-3; clone size: NA
CDR3 DNA: TGCGCCAGCAGCTTCGGGACAGACTACAATGAGCAGTTCTTC; CDR3 protein: CASSFGTDYNEQFF; D gene: TRBD1; V gene: TRBV5-1; J gene: TRBJ2-1; clone size: NA
CDR3 DNA: TGTGCCTGTAGTGTATCAGGGGCGAGCAATCAGCCCCAGCATTTT; CDR3 protein: CACSVSGASNQPQHF; D gene: NA; V gene: TRBV30; J gene: TRBJ1-5; clone size: few
CDR3 DNA: TGTGCCTGGAGTGACTTTACAGGAATGGAGACCCAGTACTTC; CDR3 protein: CAWSDFTGMETQYF; D gene: NA; V gene: TRBV30; J gene: TRBJ2-5; clone size: NA
CDR3 DNA: TGTGCCAGCTTGAGTGGAGAGACGCAGTATTTT; CDR3 protein: CASLSGETQYF; D gene: NA; V gene: TRBV5-6; J gene: TRBJ2-3; clone size: NA
CDR3 DNA: TGTGCCAGCACCGCCCAGCCGAGGGGAGAGACCCAGTACTTC; CDR3 protein: CASTAQPRGETQYF; D gene: NA; V gene: TRBV11-2; J gene: TRBJ2-5; clone size: NA
CDR3 DNA: TGTGCCAGCAGCTTAGCGCAGACTAGCGGGAGGTCCTACAATGAGCAGTTCTTC; CDR3 protein: CASSLAQTSGRSYNEQFF; D gene: TRBD2; V gene: TRBV7-9; J gene: TRBJ2-1; clone size: few
CDR3 DNA: TGTGCCAGCTCACCTATTCTGGATGAAGCTTTCTTT; CDR3 protein: CASSPILDEAFF; D gene: NA; V gene: TRBV18; J gene: TRBJ1-1; clone size: NA
CDR3 DNA: TGTGCCAGCAGCTTACTTCGACAGGAGGGTGGCTACACCTTC; CDR3 protein: CASSLLRQEGGYTF; D gene: NA; V gene: TRBV11-3; J gene: TRBJ1-2; clone size: once
CDR3 DNA: TGTGCCAGCTCACGACCACAGGTTCGAGATTACTCTGGAAACACCATATATTTT; CDR3 protein: CASSRPQVRDYSGNTIYF; D gene: NA; V gene: TRBV18; J gene: TRBJ1-3; clone size: large
CDR3 DNA: TGTGCCTGGAGTCACCCTAAGACAGGGGGTAGTCAGCCCCAGCATTTT; CDR3 protein: CAWSHPKTGGSQPQHF; D gene: TRBD1; V gene: TRBV30; J gene: TRBJ1-5; clone size: NA
CDR3 DNA: TGTGCCACCTCCCGGAACACTGAAGCTTTCTTT; CDR3 protein: CATSRNTEAFF; D gene: NA; V gene: TRBV2; J gene: TRBJ1-1; clone size: NA
CDR3 DNA: TGTGCCAGCAGCCGCCCCGGCAGGGGGAATGAGCAGTTCTTC; CDR3 protein: CASSRPGRGNEQFF; D gene: TRBD1; V gene: TRBV14; J gene: TRBJ2-1; clone size: NA
CDR3 DNA: TGTGCCAGCAGTGAGGTTAGCGAGATCACCGGGGAGCTGTTTTTT; CDR3 protein: CASSEVSEITGELFF; D gene: NA; V gene: TRBV2; J gene: TRBJ2-2; clone size: NA
CDR3 DNA: TGTGCCAGCGGTCTTGGCAGGGCTTCGACTGAGCAGTTCTTC; CDR3 protein: CASGLGRASTEQFF; D gene: NA; V gene: TRBV6-6; J gene: TRBJ2-1; clone size: NA
CDR3 DNA: TGTGCCAGCAGCTTGGTTGTAGCGGGAGGGGACGAGCAGTACTTC; CDR3 protein: CASSLVVAGGDEQYF; D gene: TRBD2; V gene: TRBV5-5; J gene: TRBJ2-7; clone size: few
CDR3 DNA: TGTGCCAGTAGTACCTGGTTTCTGGGGAGCGACTATGGCTACACCTTC; CDR3 protein: CASSTWFLGSDYGYTF; D gene: NA; V gene: TRBV19; J gene: TRBJ1-2; clone size: few
CDR3 DNA: TGCGCCAGCAGCCACTCAACCGGGACAGGACCCACAGATACGCAGTATTTT; CDR3 protein: CASSHSTGTGPTDTQYF; D gene: TRBD1; V gene: TRBV5-1; J gene: TRBJ2-3; clone size: NA
CDR3 DNA: TGTGCCTGGAGTCATAGGGGGGGGGCCTACGAGCAGTACTTC; CDR3 protein: CAWSHRGGAYEQYF; D gene: NA; V gene: TRBV30; J gene: TRBJ2-7; clone size: NA
CDR3 DNA: TGTGCCACCAGCAGAGATCGGGGAATCTCTGGAAACACCATATATTTT; CDR3 protein: CATSRDRGISGNTIYF; D gene: NA; V gene: TRBV15; J gene: TRBJ1-3; clone size: few
CDR3 DNA: TGTGCCAGCACCCAGGACGGATCTACTAACTATGGCTACACCTTC; CDR3 protein: CASTQDGSTNYGYTF; D gene: NA; V gene: TRBV6-6; J gene: TRBJ1-2; clone size: NA
CDR3 DNA: TGTGCCAGCAGTTTTGATTCTAGCGGCCGCACAGATACGCAGTATTTT; CDR3 protein: CASSFDSSGRTDTQYF; D gene: TRBD2; V gene: TRBV28; J gene: TRBJ2-3; clone size: hyperexpanded
CDR3 DNA: TGTGCCAGCAGGCTGACGGCTCTAAATGAAGCTTTCTTT; CDR3 protein: CASRLTALNEAFF; D gene: NA; V gene: TRBV6-1; J gene: TRBJ1-1; clone size: once
CDR3 DNA: TGTGCCAGCACTCTTGCGGGAGACTCCTACGAGCAGTACTTC; CDR3 protein: CASTLAGDSYEQYF; D gene: TRBD2; V gene: TRBV28; J gene: TRBJ2-7; clone size: NA
CDR3 DNA: TGTGCCAGCAGCGCGACAGGGGTCTATGGCTACACCTTC; CDR3 protein: CASSATGVYGYTF; D gene: TRBD1; V gene: TRBV11-2; J gene: TRBJ1-2; clone size: NA